A selection of T cell receptor beta chains follows, all from one sample in a study of blood T cell repertoires in COVID-19. Profiling relied on immunoSEQ multiplex PCR, and the TCRdb table lists in-frame clones only, not all of them. The sample yields about 280,000 clones, 75% to 90% seen once. Specimen: peripheral blood. The receptors were gathered from a woman in her forties or fifties who had recovered from COVID-19. The CDR3 runs from the conserved cysteine through the conserved F or W. A D gene is named only where the DNA matches it firmly. Some rows have no size entry. The others give once, few or many, or a class for an expanded clone.

D	V	J	size	DNA	CDR3
-	TRBV28	TRBJ2-2	-	TGTGCCAGCAGTTACCTTTTTGGGGCCACCGGGGAGCTGTTTTTT	CASSYLFGATGELFF
TRBD2	TRBV7-2	TRBJ2-7	-	TGTGCCAGCAGCTTAAGGGGGGGCAGCGCTAGCGGGAGTTTCTACGAGCAGTACTTC	CASSLRGGSASGSFYEQYF
TRBD2	TRBV13	TRBJ2-5	-	TGTGCCAGCAGCCTCCTAGCGGGGGACAGCCAAGAGACCCAGTACTTC	CASSLLAGDSQETQYF
-	TRBV5-1	TRBJ2-7	-	TGCGCCAGCAGCAAAGGACAGATAGGTTACGAGCAGTACTTC	CASSKGQIGYEQYF
-	TRBV6-2/TRBV6-3	TRBJ2-3	-	TGTGCCAGCAGTTACTCGGCGGAAAGCACAGATACGCAGTATTTT	CASSYSAESTDTQYF
-	TRBV20-1	TRBJ1-1	-	TGCAGTGCTAGTCTAGTGACTGAAGCTTTCTTT	CSASLVTEAFF
TRBD1	TRBV2	TRBJ1-1	-	TGTGCCAGCAGTTTGGACAGGGCGGGCACTGAAGCTTTCTTT	CASSLDRAGTEAFF
-	TRBV15	TRBJ2-3	-	TGTGCCACTAGCACTAGCACAGATACGCAGTATTTT	CATSTSTDTQYF
TRBD2	TRBV5-3	TRBJ2-7	-	TGTGCCAGAAACTTAGCGGGGCAACCGACCAGCTCCTACGAGCAGTACTTC	CARNLAGQPTSSYEQYF
-	TRBV20-1	TRBJ1-2	-	TGCAGTGCTAGTAACTCAGGGGAATACTTC	CSASNSGEYF
-	TRBV9	TRBJ2-2	few	TGTGCCAGCAGCACAGGTAGTGTGGAGCTGTTTTTT	CASSTGSVELFF
TRBD2	TRBV27	TRBJ2-1	-	TGTGCCAGCAGTTTTACTAGCGGGAGCAGTGGTGAGCAGTTCTTC	CASSFTSGSSGEQFF
-	TRBV4-2	TRBJ2-3	-	TGTGCCAGCAGCCAATACCCCCTGATTATCACGGGAGATACGCAGTATTTT	CASSQYPLIITGDTQYF
-	TRBV7-2	TRBJ1-1	-	TGTGCCAGCAGCTTAGCGCGGGGGGAAGCTTTCTTT	CASSLARGEAFF